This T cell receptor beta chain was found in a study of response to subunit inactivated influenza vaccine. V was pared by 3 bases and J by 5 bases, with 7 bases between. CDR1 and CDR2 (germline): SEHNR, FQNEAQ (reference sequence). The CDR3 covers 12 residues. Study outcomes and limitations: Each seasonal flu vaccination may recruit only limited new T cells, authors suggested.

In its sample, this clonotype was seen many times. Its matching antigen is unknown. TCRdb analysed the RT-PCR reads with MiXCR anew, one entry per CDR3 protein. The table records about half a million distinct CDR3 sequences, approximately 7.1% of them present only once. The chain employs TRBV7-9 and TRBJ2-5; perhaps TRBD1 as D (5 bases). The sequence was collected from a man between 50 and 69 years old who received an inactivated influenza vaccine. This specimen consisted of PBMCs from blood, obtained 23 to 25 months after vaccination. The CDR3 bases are TGTGCCAGCAGCTTTCAGGGCGAGACCCAGTACTTC. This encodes CASSFQGETQYF.